This is a list of T cell receptor beta chains from one sample in a study of blood T cells in healthy people across ages. TCRdb recomputed calls from the 5' RACE reads with MiXCR, one row per CDR3 protein. The data contain some 1.5 million distinct CDR3 sequences, 28% of them seen just once; the ten biggest clones take up around 7.7%. Sample: blood. The source of these receptors is a woman aged 25 to 39 in good health. The CDR3 runs from the conserved cysteine through the conserved F or W. The order of the fields is CDR3 length, D gene, J gene, V gene, clone size, CDR3 protein, CDR3 DNA. The D gene is left open where the match is weak. Clone size, where shown, is once, few, many, or a class for clones that have expanded.

CDR3 length: 17
D gene: .
J gene: TRBJ2-1
V gene: TRBV4-1
clone size: many
CDR3 protein: CASSQDVTGLRNNEQFF
CDR3 DNA: TGCGCCAGCAGCCAAGATGTCACAGGGCTTAGAAACAATGAGCAGTTCTTC

CDR3 length: 14
D gene: .
J gene: TRBJ2-3
V gene: TRBV5-6
clone size: .
CDR3 protein: CASSLGGSRWTQYF
CDR3 DNA: TGTGCCAGCAGCTTGGGAGGGAGTCGGTGGACGCAGTATTTT

CDR3 length: 15
D gene: .
J gene: TRBJ2-7
V gene: TRBV6-2/TRBV6-3
clone size: many
CDR3 protein: CASSSGRAPGNEQYF
CDR3 DNA: TGTGCCAGCAGCTCCGGCCGGGCCCCGGGGAACGAGCAGTACTTC

CDR3 length: 13
D gene: .
J gene: TRBJ1-5
V gene: TRBV6-5
clone size: many
CDR3 protein: CASSYEEDQPQHF
CDR3 DNA: TGTGCCAGCAGTTACGAAGAGGATCAGCCCCAGCATTTT

CDR3 length: 10
D gene: .
J gene: TRBJ1-6
V gene: TRBV27
clone size: few
CDR3 protein: CASEGSPLHF
CDR3 DNA: TGTGCCAGCGAAGGGTCACCCCTCCACTTT

CDR3 length: 15
D gene: .
J gene: TRBJ2-5
V gene: TRBV4-1
clone size: few
CDR3 protein: CASSQDTAGFNEQYF
CDR3 DNA: TGCGCCAGCAGCCAAGATACGGCGGGATTCAATGAGCAGTACTTC

CDR3 length: 14
D gene: .
J gene: TRBJ2-7
V gene: TRBV12-3/TRBV12-4
clone size: many
CDR3 protein: CASSFSGRHYEQYF
CDR3 DNA: TGTGCCAGCAGTTTCTCCGGACGCCACTACGAGCAGTACTTC

CDR3 length: 14
D gene: TRBD2
J gene: TRBJ2-1
V gene: TRBV27
clone size: few
CDR3 protein: CASSKRGDYNEQFF
CDR3 DNA: TGTGCCAGCAGCAAGCGGGGAGACTACAATGAGCAGTTCTTC

CDR3 length: 15
D gene: .
J gene: TRBJ1-6
V gene: TRBV28
clone size: .
CDR3 protein: CASRPGRRWNSPLHF
CDR3 DNA: TGTGCCAGCAGACCCGGACGGAGGTGGAATTCACCCCTCCACTTT

CDR3 length: 15
D gene: .
J gene: TRBJ1-5
V gene: TRBV2
clone size: few
CDR3 protein: CASSDLAPGRQPQHF
CDR3 DNA: TGTGCCAGCAGTGACTTGGCTCCAGGGCGCCAGCCCCAGCATTTT

CDR3 length: 14
D gene: .
J gene: TRBJ2-7
V gene: TRBV5-1
clone size: .
CDR3 protein: CASRLSTGSYEQYF
CDR3 DNA: TGCGCCAGCCGGCTTAGTACAGGCTCCTACGAGCAGTACTTC

CDR3 length: 11
D gene: .
J gene: TRBJ2-7
V gene: TRBV20-1
clone size: .
CDR3 protein: CSAAGEETLYF
CDR3 DNA: TGCAGTGCCGCTGGGGAAGAGACCCTGTACTTC

CDR3 length: 14
D gene: .
J gene: TRBJ2-1
V gene: TRBV6-5
clone size: .
CDR3 protein: CAGTDLANLHEQFF
CDR3 DNA: TGTGCCGGCACCGACCTAGCCAACCTACATGAGCAGTTCTTC

CDR3 length: 14
D gene: TRBD1
J gene: TRBJ2-1
V gene: TRBV18
clone size: many
CDR3 protein: CASSPGQAYNEQFF
CDR3 DNA: TGTGCCAGCTCTCCGGGACAGGCCTACAATGAGCAGTTCTTC

CDR3 length: 12
D gene: .
J gene: TRBJ2-7
V gene: TRBV2
clone size: few
CDR3 protein: CASFKQGYEQYF
CDR3 DNA: TGTGCCAGCTTCAAACAGGGTTACGAGCAGTACTTC

CDR3 length: 13
D gene: TRBD1
J gene: TRBJ1-2
V gene: TRBV2
clone size: .
CDR3 protein: CASSETGEIGYTF
CDR3 DNA: TGTGCCAGCAGTGAAACAGGGGAGATAGGCTACACCTTC

CDR3 length: 17
D gene: .
J gene: TRBJ1-5
V gene: TRBV6-2/TRBV6-3
clone size: .
CDR3 protein: CASIGEFGGVGNQPQHF
CDR3 DNA: TGTGCCAGCATTGGTGAGTTTGGGGGCGTGGGCAATCAGCCCCAGCATTTT

CDR3 length: 11
D gene: .
J gene: TRBJ2-7
V gene: TRBV29-1
clone size: many
CDR3 protein: CSIDKGGEQYF
CDR3 DNA: TGCAGCATAGACAAGGGCGGCGAGCAGTACTTC

CDR3 length: 17
D gene: TRBD1
J gene: TRBJ2-1
V gene: TRBV6-2/TRBV6-3
clone size: few
CDR3 protein: CASSYSRGRSSYNEQFF
CDR3 DNA: TGTGCCAGCAGTTACTCCAGGGGGCGAAGCTCCTACAATGAGCAGTTCTTC

CDR3 length: 11
D gene: .
J gene: TRBJ2-3
V gene: TRBV6-1
clone size: many
CDR3 protein: CASRDLDTQYF
CDR3 DNA: TGTGCCAGCAGGGACTTAGATACGCAGTATTTT

CDR3 length: 17
D gene: TRBD1
J gene: TRBJ2-7
V gene: TRBV12-3/TRBV12-4
clone size: few
CDR3 protein: CASSPSGTGASTYEQYF
CDR3 DNA: TGTGCCAGCAGTCCCTCCGGGACAGGGGCCTCCACCTACGAGCAGTACTTC

CDR3 length: 13
D gene: .
J gene: TRBJ2-5
V gene: TRBV7-3
clone size: few
CDR3 protein: CASSPQDGETQYF
CDR3 DNA: TGTGCCAGCAGCCCTCAGGATGGGGAGACCCAGTACTTC

CDR3 length: 14
D gene: TRBD1
J gene: TRBJ2-7
V gene: TRBV6-2/TRBV6-3
clone size: .
CDR3 protein: CASSYGGQSYEQYF
CDR3 DNA: TGTGCCAGCAGTTACGGGGGACAGTCCTACGAGCAGTACTTC